These 16 T cell receptor beta chains originate from one sample sequenced in a study of blood T cell repertoires in COVID-19. Clones were read by immunoSEQ multiplex PCR, and TCRdb kept only the in-frame ones, dropping some. The table shows about 90,000 clones, with more than 80% occurring only once. The sequencing input was peripheral blood. The receptors come from a woman between 65 and 79 years old with acute or convalescent COVID-19.

The chain combines TRBV7-8 with TRBJ2-1; 9 bases map to TRBD2. CDR1 and CDR2 from the germline V gene are SGHVS and FQNEAQ. Trimming removed 1 base from V and 9 bases from J; junction bases left unmatched: 7. The CDR3 is 15 residues long. The CDR3 coding sequence is TGTGCCAGCAGCTTAGATGGCGGGGGGGCAGGTGAGCAGTTCTTC. This encodes CASSLDGGGAGEQFF.

This clone appeared a few times. This CDR3 is CASSGGTGSGANVLTF. The CDR3 coding sequence is TGTGCCAGCAGCGGCGGGACAGGCTCTGGGGCCAACGTCCTGACTTTC. The genes are TRBV5-6 and TRBJ2-6; 8 nucleotides align to TRBD1. V shed 4 bases, J shed 0 bases, and the junction held 3 bases outside the gene matches. Germline CDR1 reads SGHDT; CDR2 reads YYEEEE. The CDR3 runs to 16 residues.

The chain links TRBV9 to TRBJ2-3; 12 bases line up with TRBD2. Germline lookup yields CDR1 SGDLS and CDR2 YYNGEE. V gave up 0 bases and J gave up 6 bases; unmatched junction bases: 2. This CDR3 has 15 residues. Here the CDR3 DNA reads TGTGCCAGCAGCGTAGGGACTAGCGGGGCGGATACGCAGTATTTT. It is translated as CASSVGTSGADTQYF.

The chain recombines TRBV7-2 with TRBJ2-5; D may be TRBD2 (6 bases). Germline CDR1 and CDR2: SGHTA and FQGNSA. The CDR3 extends over 15 amino acids. V was shortened by 4 bases and J by 0 bases, with 12 bases between the two germline ends. The CDR3 reads CASSSNSGNQETQYF. DNA of the CDR3: TGTGCCAGCAGCTCTAATAGCGGAAACCAAGAGACCCAGTACTTC.

This clone was picked up one time. This chain joins TRBV5-6 and TRBJ1-2; a possible D gene is TRBD1 (6 bases). From germline, CDR1 is SGHDT and CDR2 YYEEEE. Trimming cost V 4 bases and J 7 bases, with 17 bases left between them. The CDR3 has 14 amino acids. CDR3 sequence: CASSHAQGKGGYTF. CDR3 sequence (DNA): TGTGCCAGCAGCCACGCCCAGGGGAAGGGTGGCTACACCTTC. Based on the CDR3 plus reference TRBV5-6 and TRBJ1-2, the full variable domain is DAGVTQSPTHLIKTRGQQVTLRCSPKSGHDTVSWYQQALGQGPQFIFQYYEEEERQRGNFPDRFSGHQFPNYSSELNVNALLLGDSALYLCASSHAQGKGGYTFGSGTRLTVV.

J is TRBJ2-1 and V is TRBV7-2; the D is unclear. V dropped 1 base and J dropped 2 bases, with 18 bases sitting between them. This CDR3 spans 18 amino acids. Germline V gene lookup returns CDR1 SGHTA and CDR2 FQGNSA. CDR3 nucleotide sequence: TGTGCCAGCAGCTTAGAAGGCAGAATAGCCGTAACCTACAATGAGCAGTTCTTC. This codes for CASSLEGRIAVTYNEQFF.

This clone was counted a single time. The J gene is TRBJ1-1, the V gene TRBV7-9; maybe TRBD1 (5 bases). Germline CDR1 is SEHNR and CDR2 is FQNEAQ (reference sequence). The V gene lost 1 base and the J gene lost 4 bases, with 13 bases spanning the gap. The CDR3 spans 15 residues. The CDR3 nucleotides are TGTGCCAGCAGCTTAGTAGCGGGGCGGCTCACTGAAGCTTTCTTT. This sequence encodes CASSLVAGRLTEAFF.

The chain couples TRBV5-4 to TRBJ2-3; 9 bases match TRBD2. J was trimmed by 4 bases and V by 2 bases; bases with no gene match: 8. Germline V gene sequence: CDR1 SGHNT, CDR2 YYREEE (reference sequence). The CDR3 totals 16 residues. Written as DNA, the CDR3 is TGTGCCAGCAGCTTCCTGAGCGGGGGGAAACCAGATACGCAGTATTTT. It yields the protein CASSFLSGGKPDTQYF.

This clone was counted between two and nine times. The chain links TRBV5-1 to TRBJ2-2, with D uncertain. The CDR3 runs to 12 residues. Germline CDR1 is SGHRS and CDR2 is YFSETQ. The V end was cut by 1 base, the J end by 9 bases, with 7 bases between. DNA for the CDR3: TGCGCCAGCAGCTTGAATGAGCGGGAGCTGTTTTTT. Protein: CASSLNERELFF.

In this sample, this clone turned up once. The chain couples TRBV6-5 to TRBJ2-3, with D possibly matching TRBD1 (5 bases). The CDR3 loop spans 12 amino acids. V dropped 6 bases and J dropped 4 bases, with 8 bases sitting between them. Germline CDR1 and CDR2: MNHEY and SVGAGI. DNA of the CDR3: TGTGCCAGCAGCCCAGGGCCAGATACGCAGTATTTT. It encodes CASSPGPDTQYF.

This clone showed up just once. The chain joins TRBV11-2 to TRBJ1-1; 7 bases are shared with TRBD1. From germline, CDR1 is SGHAT and CDR2 FQNNGV. With 4 bases clipped from V and 6 bases from J, the junction kept 8 bases outside the gene matches. The CDR3 loop spans 14 amino acids. DNA for the CDR3: TGTGCCAGCAGCTCTCACAGGGGTACGGCTGAAGCTTTCTTT. Residues: CASSSHRGTAEAFF.

The V and J genes are TRBV7-9 and TRBJ2-1; 8 positions match TRBD2. V was clipped by 6 bases and J by 6 bases; unmatched bases: 13. Looked up from germline, CDR1 is SEHNR and CDR2 is FQNEAQ (reference sequence). The CDR3 has 16 amino acids. CDR3 nucleotides: TGTGCCAGCAGTTTGGGAGGGACTAGACAAGCCAATGAGCAGTTCTTC. Protein product: CASSLGGTRQANEQFF. The complete variable domain, with remaining parts taken from reference TRBV7-9 and TRBJ2-1, reads DTGVSQNPRHKITKRGQNVTFRCDPISEHNRLYWYRQTLGQGPEFLTYFQNEAQLEKSRLLSDRFSAERPKGSFSTLEIQRTEQGDSAMYLCASSLGGTRQANEQFFGPGTRLTVL.

The V and J genes are TRBV5-5 and TRBJ2-7; a weak D match, TRBD2 (5 bases). The V gene's germline CDR1 is SGHKS and CDR2 YYEKEE (reference sequence). This CDR3 comprises 11 residues. Trimming shortened V by 4 bases and J by 3 bases, and 5 bases separated the two germline ends. CDR3: CASSRDYEQYF. Here the CDR3 DNA reads TGTGCCAGCAGCCGGGACTACGAGCAGTACTTC.

This sequence joins TRBV2 and TRBJ1-5; D unclear. This CDR3 has 13 amino acids. V was cut by 7 bases and J by 0 bases, with 7 bases left in between. CDR1 and CDR2 (germline): SNHLY, FYNNEI. CDR3 residues: CASKPSSNQPQHF. Here the CDR3 DNA reads TGTGCCAGCAAGCCTAGTAGCAATCAGCCCCAGCATTTT.

This clone turned up a few times. This chain joins TRBV27 and TRBJ1-2; D is unclear. V lost 7 bases, J lost 0 bases, and 12 bases lay in between. This CDR3 spans 14 amino acids. CDR1 is MNHEY, CDR2 SMNVEV, per germline (reference sequence). The CDR3 reads CASKITVTNYGYTF. CDR3 in DNA: TGTGCCAGCAAGATCACGGTGACTAACTATGGCTACACCTTC.

This clone occurred a few times. The rearrangement links TRBV29-1 to TRBJ2-7; D is possibly TRBD1 (6 bases). Trimming took off 7 bases at V and 2 bases at J, with 12 bases between the two ends. The CDR3 has 12 residues. In germline, CDR1 is SQVTM, CDR2 ANQGSEA. DNA for the CDR3: TGCAGCGCACGGGACACCACCTACGAGCAGTACTTC. Translation: CSARDTTYEQYF.